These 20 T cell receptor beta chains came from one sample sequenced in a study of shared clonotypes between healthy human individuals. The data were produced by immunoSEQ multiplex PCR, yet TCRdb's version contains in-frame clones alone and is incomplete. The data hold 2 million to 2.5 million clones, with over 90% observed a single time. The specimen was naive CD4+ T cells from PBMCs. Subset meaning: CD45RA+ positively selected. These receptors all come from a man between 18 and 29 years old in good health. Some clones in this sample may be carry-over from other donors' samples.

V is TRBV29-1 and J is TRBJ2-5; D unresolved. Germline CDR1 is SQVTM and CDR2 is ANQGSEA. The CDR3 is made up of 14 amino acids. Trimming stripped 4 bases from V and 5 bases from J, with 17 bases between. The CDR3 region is CSVATITQRETQYF. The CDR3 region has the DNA TGCAGCGTTGCTACTATCACCCAACGGGAGACCCAGTACTTC.

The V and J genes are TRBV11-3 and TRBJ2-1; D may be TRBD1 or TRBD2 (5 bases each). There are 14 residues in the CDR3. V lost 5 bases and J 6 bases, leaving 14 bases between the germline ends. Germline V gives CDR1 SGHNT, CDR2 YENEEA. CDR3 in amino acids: CASSPGGRGNEQFF. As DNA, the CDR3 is TGTGCCAGCAGCCCTGGGGGTAGAGGCAATGAGCAGTTCTTC.

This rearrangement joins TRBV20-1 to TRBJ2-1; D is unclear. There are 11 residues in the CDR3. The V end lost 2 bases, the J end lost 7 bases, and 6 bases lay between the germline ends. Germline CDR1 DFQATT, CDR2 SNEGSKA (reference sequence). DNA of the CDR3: TGCAGTGCTAGAAGTCCTAATGAGCAGTTCTTC. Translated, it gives CSARSPNEQFF.

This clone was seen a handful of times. CDR3 amino acids: CASSLPTGGNEQYF. CDR3 nucleotides: TGTGCCAGCAGCTTGCCGACAGGGGGGAACGAGCAGTACTTC. The rearrangement joins TRBV7-9 to TRBJ2-7, with 9 bases identical to TRBD1. Germline lookup yields CDR1 SEHNR and CDR2 FQNEAQ (reference sequence). V gave up 3 bases and J gave up 5 bases; unmatched junction bases: 5. The CDR3 contains 14 residues.

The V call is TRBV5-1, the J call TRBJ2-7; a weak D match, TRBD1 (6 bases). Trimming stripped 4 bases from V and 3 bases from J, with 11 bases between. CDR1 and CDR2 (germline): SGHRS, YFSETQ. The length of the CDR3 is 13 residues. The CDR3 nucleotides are TGCGCCAGCAGCAAGGGGGAGATCTACGAGCAGTACTTC. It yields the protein CASSKGEIYEQYF.

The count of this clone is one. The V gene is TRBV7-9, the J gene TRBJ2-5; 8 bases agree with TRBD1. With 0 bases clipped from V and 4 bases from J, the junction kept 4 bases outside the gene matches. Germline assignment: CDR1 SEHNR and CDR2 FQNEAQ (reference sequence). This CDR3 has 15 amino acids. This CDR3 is CASSLARDRRETQYF. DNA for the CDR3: TGTGCCAGCAGCTTAGCGAGGGACAGGCGAGAGACCCAGTACTTC.

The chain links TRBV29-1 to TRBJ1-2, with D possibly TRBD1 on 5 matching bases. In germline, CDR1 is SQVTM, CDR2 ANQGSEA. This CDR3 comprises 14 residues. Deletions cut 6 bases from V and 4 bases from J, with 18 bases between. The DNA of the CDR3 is TGCAGCGTCATGTTGGGGCCTACGGCCTATGGCTACACCTTC. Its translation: CSVMLGPTAYGYTF. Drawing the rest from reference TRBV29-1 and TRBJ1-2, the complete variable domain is SAVISQKPSRDICQRGTSLTIQCQVDSQVTMMFWYRQQPGQSLTLIATANQGSEATYESGFVIDKFPISRPNLTFSTLTVSNMSPEDSSIYLCSVMLGPTAYGYTFGSGTRLTVV.

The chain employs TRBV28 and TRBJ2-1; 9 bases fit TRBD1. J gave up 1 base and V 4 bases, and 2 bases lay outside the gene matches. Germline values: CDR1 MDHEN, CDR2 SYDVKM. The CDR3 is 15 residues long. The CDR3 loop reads CASSSDRGSYNEQFF. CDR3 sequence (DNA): TGTGCCAGCAGTTCGGACAGGGGTTCCTACAATGAGCAGTTCTTC.

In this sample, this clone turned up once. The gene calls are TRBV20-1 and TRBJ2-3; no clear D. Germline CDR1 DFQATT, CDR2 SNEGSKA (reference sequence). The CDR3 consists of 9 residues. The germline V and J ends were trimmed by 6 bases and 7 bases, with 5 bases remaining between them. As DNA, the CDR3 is TGCAGTGCCAGGAATACGCAGTATTTT. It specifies CSARNTQYF.

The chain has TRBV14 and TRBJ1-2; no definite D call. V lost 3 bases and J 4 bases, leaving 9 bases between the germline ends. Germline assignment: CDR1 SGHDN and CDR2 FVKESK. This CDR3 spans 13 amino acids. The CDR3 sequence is CASSQSVTYGYTF. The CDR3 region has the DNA TGTGCCAGCAGCCAGTCGGTGACCTATGGCTACACCTTC.

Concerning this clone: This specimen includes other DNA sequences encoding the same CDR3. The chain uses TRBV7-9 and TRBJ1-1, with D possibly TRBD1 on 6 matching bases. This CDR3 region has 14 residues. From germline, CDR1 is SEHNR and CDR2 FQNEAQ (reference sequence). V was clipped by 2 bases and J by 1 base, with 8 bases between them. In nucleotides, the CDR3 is TGTGCCAGCAGCTTATCACAGGGGAACACTGAAGCTTTCTTT. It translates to CASSLSQGNTEAFF.

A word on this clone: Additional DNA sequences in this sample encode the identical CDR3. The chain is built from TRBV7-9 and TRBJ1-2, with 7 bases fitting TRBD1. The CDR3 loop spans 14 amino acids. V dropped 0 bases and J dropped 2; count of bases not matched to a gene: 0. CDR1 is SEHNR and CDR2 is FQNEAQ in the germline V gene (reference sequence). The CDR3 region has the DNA TGTGCCAGCAGCTTAGCCAGGGGGAACTATGGCTACACCTTC. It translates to CASSLARGNYGYTF.

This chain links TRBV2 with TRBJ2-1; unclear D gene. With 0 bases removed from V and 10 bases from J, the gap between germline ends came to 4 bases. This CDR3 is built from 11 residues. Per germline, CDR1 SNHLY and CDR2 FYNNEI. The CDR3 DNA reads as TGTGCCAGCAGTGAAGCGCTCGAGCAGTTCTTC. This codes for CASSEALEQFF.

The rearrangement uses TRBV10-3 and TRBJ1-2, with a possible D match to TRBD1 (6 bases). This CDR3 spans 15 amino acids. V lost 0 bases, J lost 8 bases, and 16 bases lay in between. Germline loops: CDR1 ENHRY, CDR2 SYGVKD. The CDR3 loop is CAISESMQGTSGYTF. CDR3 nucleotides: TGTGCCATCAGTGAGTCAATGCAGGGGACCTCCGGCTACACCTTC.

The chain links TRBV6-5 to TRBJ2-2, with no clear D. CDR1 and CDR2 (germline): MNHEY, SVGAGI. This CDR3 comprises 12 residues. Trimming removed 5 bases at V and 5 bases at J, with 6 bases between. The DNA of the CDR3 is TGTGCCAGCAGTATCTTAACCGGGGAGCTGTTTTTT. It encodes CASSILTGELFF.

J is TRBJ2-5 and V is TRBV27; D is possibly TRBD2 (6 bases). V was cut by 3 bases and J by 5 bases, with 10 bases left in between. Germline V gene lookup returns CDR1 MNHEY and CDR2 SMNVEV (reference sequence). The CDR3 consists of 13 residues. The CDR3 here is CASSLAGMETQYF. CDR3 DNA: TGTGCCAGCAGTTTGGCGGGAATGGAGACCCAGTACTTC.

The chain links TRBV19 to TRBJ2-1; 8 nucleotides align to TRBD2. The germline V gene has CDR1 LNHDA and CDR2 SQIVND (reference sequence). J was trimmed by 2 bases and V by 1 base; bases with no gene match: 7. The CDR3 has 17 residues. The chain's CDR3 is CASSIARVAGTYNEQFF. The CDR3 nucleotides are TGTGCCAGTAGTATAGCGCGGGTAGCGGGGACCTACAATGAGCAGTTCTTC.

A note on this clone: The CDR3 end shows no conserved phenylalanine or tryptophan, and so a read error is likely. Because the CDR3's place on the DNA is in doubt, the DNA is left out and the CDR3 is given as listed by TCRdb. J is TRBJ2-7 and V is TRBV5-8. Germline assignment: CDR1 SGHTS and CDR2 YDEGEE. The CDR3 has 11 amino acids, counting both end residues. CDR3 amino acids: CASSLRGRSEP.

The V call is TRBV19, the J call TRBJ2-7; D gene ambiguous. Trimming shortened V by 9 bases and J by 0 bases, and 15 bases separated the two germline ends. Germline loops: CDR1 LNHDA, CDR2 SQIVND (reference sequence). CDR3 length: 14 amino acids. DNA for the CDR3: TGTGCCAGCCGTACCCCATCTGGCTCCTACGAGCAGTACTTC. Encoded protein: CASRTPSGSYEQYF.

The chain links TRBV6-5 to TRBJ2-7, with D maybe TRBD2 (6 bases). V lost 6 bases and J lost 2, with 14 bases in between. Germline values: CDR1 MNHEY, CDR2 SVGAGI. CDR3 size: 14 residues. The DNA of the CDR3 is TGTGCCAGCAGACCCGGGGGTTCACCCTACGAGCAGTACTTC. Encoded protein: CASRPGGSPYEQYF.